Listed below are T cell receptor beta chains from one sample, sequenced in a study of blood T cell repertoires in COVID-19. This table comes from immunoSEQ multiplex PCR, and its TCRdb copy is limited to in-frame clones, with some not included. The data show about 150,000 clones, with approximately 90% seen just once and 1.2% held by the top ten. The sample taken for sequencing was PBMCs or T cells enriched from blood (not recorded which). The receptors shown here come from a woman in her twenties or thirties with acute COVID-19. Both conserved end residues are part of each CDR3.

TRBV19	TRBJ1-1	CASRSEVRNTEAFF
TRBV24-1	TRBJ2-5	CATGTSGQETQYF
TRBV6-5	TRBJ2-3	CASSSQETDTQYF
TRBV2	TRBJ1-5	CASTPGGQVNQPQHF
TRBV6-2/TRBV6-3	TRBJ2-1	CASSYRTGYNEQFF
TRBV7-6	TRBJ2-2	CASSSGTSGSWGTGELFF
TRBV19	TRBJ2-1	CASSIQLLAGYNEQFF
TRBV5-4	TRBJ2-2	CASSLDTSGAGELFF
TRBV11-2	TRBJ2-7	CASSLGALAGEQYF
TRBV2	TRBJ1-1	CAGRTDVITEAFF
TRBV5-4	TRBJ2-2	CASRYDTGELFF
TRBV5-1	TRBJ2-1	CASSLAPGAGANNEQFF
TRBV10-3	TRBJ2-2	CAISAGTGITGELFF
TRBV28	TRBJ1-3	CASSLVESSGNTIYF
TRBV2	TRBJ2-7	CASDRYEQYF
TRBV18	TRBJ2-7	CASSPPGQGLNEQYF
TRBV6-1	TRBJ1-4	CASSDAGGTNEKLFF
TRBV5-1	TRBJ2-2	CASAGLNTGELFF
TRBV28	TRBJ2-7	CASKAGVSYEQYF
TRBV12-3/TRBV12-4	TRBJ1-3	CASRPRTGNTIYF
TRBV15	TRBJ1-1	CATSRERAGLGEAFF
TRBV6-6	TRBJ1-1	CASSYFPGQVNTEAFF